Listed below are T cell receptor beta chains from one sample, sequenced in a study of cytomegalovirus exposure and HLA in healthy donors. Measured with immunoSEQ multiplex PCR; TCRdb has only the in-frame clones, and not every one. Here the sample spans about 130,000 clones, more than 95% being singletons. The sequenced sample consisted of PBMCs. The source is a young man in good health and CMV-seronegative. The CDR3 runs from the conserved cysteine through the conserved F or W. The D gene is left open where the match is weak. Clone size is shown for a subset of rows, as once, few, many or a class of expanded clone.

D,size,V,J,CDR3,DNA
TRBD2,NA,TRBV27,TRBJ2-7,CASSFLGLAGGPSYEQYF,TGTGCCAGCAGTTTCCTGGGACTAGCGGGAGGGCCGTCCTACGAGCAGTACTTC
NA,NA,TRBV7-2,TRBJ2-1,CASNRLSAPDEQFF,TGTGCCAGCAACCGACTAAGCGCACCCGATGAGCAGTTCTTC
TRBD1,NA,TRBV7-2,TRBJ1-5,CASGPDRGDNQPQHF,TGTGCCAGCGGTCCGGACAGGGGTGACAATCAGCCCCAGCATTTT
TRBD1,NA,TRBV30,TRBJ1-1,CAWGTVNTEAFF,TGTGCCTGGGGGACAGTTAACACTGAAGCTTTCTTT
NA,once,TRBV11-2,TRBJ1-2,CASSLNGAYGYTF,TGTGCCAGCAGCTTAAATGGGGCCTATGGCTACACCTTC
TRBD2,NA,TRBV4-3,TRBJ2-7,CASSQVPGGTYEQYF,TGCGCCAGCAGCCAAGTGCCCGGGGGGACCTACGAGCAGTACTTC
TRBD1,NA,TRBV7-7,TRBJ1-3,CASSGGQGNSGNTIYF,TGTGCTAGCAGCGGGGGACAGGGAAACTCTGGAAACACCATATATTTT
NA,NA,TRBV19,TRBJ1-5,CASSMSGEPQHF,TGTGCCAGTAGTATGTCAGGGGAGCCCCAGCATTTT
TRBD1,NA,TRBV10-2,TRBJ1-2,CASSARGHGYTF,TGCGCCAGCAGTGCCAGGGGGCACGGCTACACCTTC
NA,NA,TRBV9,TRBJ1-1,CASSAHRDATEAFF,TGTGCCAGCAGCGCCCACCGGGATGCCACTGAAGCTTTCTTT
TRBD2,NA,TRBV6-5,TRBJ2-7,CASSTPSGVSYEQYF,TGTGCCAGCAGTACTCCTAGCGGAGTCTCCTACGAGCAGTACTTC
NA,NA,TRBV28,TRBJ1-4,CASSPRPGQLFF,TGTGCCAGCAGTCCCCGCCCAGGGCAACTGTTTTTT
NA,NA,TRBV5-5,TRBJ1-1,CASSLLGDTEAFF,TGTGCCAGCAGCTTGTTAGGGGACACTGAAGCTTTCTTT
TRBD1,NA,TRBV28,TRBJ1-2,CASLFQGVHGYTF,TGTGCCAGCTTATTTCAGGGGGTCCATGGCTACACCTTC
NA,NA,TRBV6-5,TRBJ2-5,CASRLLDSQYF,TGTGCCAGCAGGTTACTGGACTCCCAGTACTTC
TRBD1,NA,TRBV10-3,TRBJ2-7,CAISGTGTIYEQYF,TGTGCCATCAGTGGGACAGGGACCATCTACGAGCAGTACTTC
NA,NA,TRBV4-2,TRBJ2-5,CASSQESSRTQYF,TGTGCCAGCAGCCAAGAGAGTTCAAGAACCCAGTACTTC
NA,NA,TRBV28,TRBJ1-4,CASTTATNEKLFF,TGTGCCAGCACGACAGCAACTAATGAAAAACTGTTTTTT
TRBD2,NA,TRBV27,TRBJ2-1,CASSTSGSTYNEQFF,TGTGCCAGCAGTACTAGCGGGAGTACCTACAATGAGCAGTTCTTC
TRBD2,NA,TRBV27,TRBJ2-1,CASSPGLALYNEQFF,TGTGCCAGCAGTCCGGGACTAGCGCTATACAATGAGCAGTTCTTC
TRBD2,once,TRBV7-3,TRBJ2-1,CASRGSGRVEQFF,TGTGCCAGCAGGGGTAGCGGGAGAGTAGAGCAGTTCTTC
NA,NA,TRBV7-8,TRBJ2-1,CASSPGVGSYNEQFF,TGTGCCAGCAGCCCCGGGGTGGGATCCTACAATGAGCAGTTCTTC
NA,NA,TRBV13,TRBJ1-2,CASSLEGGDYGYTF,TGTGCCAGCAGCTTAGAAGGGGGTGACTATGGCTACACCTTC
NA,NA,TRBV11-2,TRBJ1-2,CASSPLGGAEGGYTF,TGTGCCAGCAGCCCCCTGGGGGGGGCAGAGGGGGGCTACACCTTC
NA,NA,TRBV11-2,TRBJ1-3,CASSPGAGNRNTIYF,TGTGCCAGCAGCCCAGGCGCGGGGAATCGAAACACCATATATTTT
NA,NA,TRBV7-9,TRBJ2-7,CASSLRQSYEQYF,TGTGCCAGCAGCTTGAGGCAATCCTACGAGCAGTACTTC
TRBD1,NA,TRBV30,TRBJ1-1,CAWVRTGMNTEAFF,TGTGCCTGGGTAAGGACAGGGATGAACACTGAAGCTTTCTTT
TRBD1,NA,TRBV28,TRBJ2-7,CASSLKGAPKGSNEQYF,TGTGCCAGCAGTTTAAAGGGGGCCCCCAAGGGGAGCAACGAGCAGTACTTC
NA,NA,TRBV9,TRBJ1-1,CASSPLELTEANTEAFF,TGTGCCAGCAGCCCACTAGAGTTGACCGAGGCTAACACTGAAGCTTTCTTT
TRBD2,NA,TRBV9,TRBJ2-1,CASSDSGRPYNEQFF,TGTGCCAGCAGCGACAGCGGGAGACCCTACAATGAGCAGTTCTTC
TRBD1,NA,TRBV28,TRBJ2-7,CASRSTGTGGGEQYF,TGTGCCAGCAGGAGCACCGGGACAGGGGGAGGTGAGCAGTACTTC
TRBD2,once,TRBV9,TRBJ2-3,CASVPGTMTDTQYF,TGTGCCAGCGTCCCGGGGACTATGACAGATACGCAGTATTTT
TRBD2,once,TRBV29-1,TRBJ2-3,CSVDEAGRDTQYF,TGCAGCGTTGACGAAGCGGGAAGAGATACGCAGTATTTT
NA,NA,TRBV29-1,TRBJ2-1,CSDFRTGTQNEQFF,TGCAGCGATTTTCGTACCGGGACACAGAATGAGCAGTTCTTC
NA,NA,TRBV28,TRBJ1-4,CASSLHQATNEKLFF,TGTGCCAGCAGTTTACACCAGGCCACTAATGAAAAACTGTTTTTT
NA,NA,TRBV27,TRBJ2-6,CASSSNSPSGANVLTF,TGTGCCAGCAGTTCAAACAGTCCCTCTGGGGCCAACGTCCTGACTTTC
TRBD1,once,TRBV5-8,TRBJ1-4,CASSPDRGYEKLFF,TGTGCCAGCAGCCCTGACAGGGGGTATGAAAAACTGTTTTTT
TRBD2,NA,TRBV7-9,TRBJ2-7,CASGEVAGVYEQYF,TGTGCCAGCGGCGAGGTAGCGGGAGTCTACGAGCAGTACTTC
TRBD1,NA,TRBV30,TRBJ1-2,CAWIGTAQRFYGYTF,TGTGCCTGGATCGGGACAGCGCAACGGTTCTATGGCTACACCTTC
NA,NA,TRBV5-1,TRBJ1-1,CASSLGLSGADTEAFF,TGCGCCAGCAGCTTGGGTCTATCAGGGGCGGACACTGAAGCTTTCTTT
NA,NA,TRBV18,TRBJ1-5,CASSPEQSNQPQHF,TGTGCCAGCTCACCGGAGCAGAGCAATCAGCCCCAGCATTTT
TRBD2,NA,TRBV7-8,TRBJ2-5,CASSFPAGGGGETQYF,TGTGCCAGCAGCTTCCCAGCGGGAGGGGGGGGAGAGACCCAGTACTTC
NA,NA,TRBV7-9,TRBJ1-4,CASSPELAGDEKLFF,TGTGCCAGCAGCCCCGAGCTCGCGGGGGATGAAAAACTGTTTTTT
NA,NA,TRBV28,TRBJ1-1,CASLEGGNTEAFF,TGTGCCAGCCTCGAAGGGGGGAACACTGAAGCTTTCTTT
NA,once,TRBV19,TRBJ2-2,CASQTGTHRTGELFF,TGTGCCAGTCAAACAGGGACCCACCGTACCGGGGAGCTGTTTTTT
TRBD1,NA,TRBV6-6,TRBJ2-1,CASRRDRGAEQFF,TGTGCCAGCAGACGGGACAGGGGCGCTGAGCAGTTCTTC
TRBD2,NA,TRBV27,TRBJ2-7,CASSLVASGHEQYF,TGTGCCAGCAGTTTAGTGGCTAGCGGCCACGAGCAGTACTTC
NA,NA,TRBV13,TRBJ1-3,CASSLSGVGNTIYF,TGTGCCAGCAGCTTATCAGGGGTCGGAAACACCATATATTTT
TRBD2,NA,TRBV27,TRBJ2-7,CASSPQTSGSYEQYF,TGTGCCAGCAGTCCCCAGACTAGCGGGAGCTACGAGCAGTACTTC
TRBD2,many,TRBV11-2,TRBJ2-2,CASSSDTGGLAGGGTGELFF,TGTGCCAGCAGCTCAGACACAGGGGGCCTAGCGGGAGGTGGCACCGGGGAGCTGTTTTTT
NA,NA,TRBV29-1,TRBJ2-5,CSVEPPEYQETQYF,TGCAGCGTTGAACCCCCCGAGTACCAAGAGACCCAGTACTTC
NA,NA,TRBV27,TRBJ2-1,CASSFFRTNNEQFF,TGTGCCAGCAGTTTTTTCCGCACAAACAATGAGCAGTTCTTC